The TCR beta chain described here comes from a study of cytomegalovirus exposure and HLA in healthy donors. Broader study findings: Associated with cytomegalovirus, according to the listing, were approximately 160 TCR beta chains.

Deletions cut 4 bases from V and 2 bases from J, with 10 bases between. The CDR3 has 13 residues. Germline loops: CDR1 SGHDT, CDR2 YYEEEE. With 60 Vbeta and 13 Jbeta primers, the PCR was carried out. The method was immunoSEQ multiplex PCR; TCRdb's version includes in-frame clones alone and lacks a portion of them. The sample includes approximately 170,000 clones, around 84% seen only once; the top ten take 1%. To note about this clone: No antigen is known for it.

This clonotype was obtained from a boy aged 2-9 years in good health and CMV-seronegative. The sequencing sample was made of PBMCs. The chain recombines TRBV5-6 with TRBJ2-7, with D perhaps matching TRBD1 (6 bases). As DNA, the CDR3 is TGTGCCAGCAGCCACAGGGTAGCCTACGAGCAGTACTTC. Protein sequence: CASSHRVAYEQYF. Using reference TRBV5-6 and TRBJ2-7 for the parts outside the CDR3, the full variable domain is DAGVTQSPTHLIKTRGQQVTLRCSPKSGHDTVSWYQQALGQGPQFIFQYYEEEERQRGNFPDRFSGHQFPNYSSELNVNALLLGDSALYLCASSHRVAYEQYFGPGTRLTVT.